A selection of T cell receptor beta chains follows, all from one sample in a study of blood T cells in healthy people across ages. MiXCR was run by TCRdb on the 5' RACE reads, yielding one entry per CDR3 protein. This table has roughly 1,800,000 distinct CDR3 sequences, around 50% appearing once. The sample was blood. The receptors were sampled from a middle-aged woman in good health. Both conserved end residues are part of each CDR3. D genes are given only for firm matches. Not all rows give a size; the values are once, few, many and, for expanded clones, a class.

v_gene,d_gene,abundance,j_gene,CDR3aa,CDR3nt
TRBV27,TRBD1,NA,TRBJ2-7,CASSLSDGTASYEQYF,TGTGCCAGCAGTTTATCGGACGGGACAGCCTCCTACGAGCAGTACTTC
TRBV3-1,NA,once,TRBJ1-2,CASSQDPQVGGYTF,TGTGCCAGCAGCCAAGATCCACAGGTGGGCGGCTACACCTTC
TRBV15,NA,few,TRBJ1-1,CATRGGTEAFF,TGTGCCACCCGTGGGGGGACTGAAGCTTTCTTT
TRBV7-8,NA,NA,TRBJ2-2,CASSLWLGSNTGELFF,TGTGCCAGCAGCTTATGGCTGGGCTCGAACACCGGGGAGCTGTTTTTT
TRBV4-2,NA,NA,TRBJ2-1,CASSHTRTQGPTEQFF,TGTGCCAGCAGCCATACTAGGACTCAAGGGCCTACTGAGCAGTTCTTC
TRBV7-2,NA,NA,TRBJ2-4,CASSLGPGGPPYGQYF,TGTGCCAGCAGCTTGGGTCCCGGAGGGCCCCCCTACGGGCAGTACTTC
TRBV3-1,NA,NA,TRBJ2-4,CASSQEEPRQLALLWRPAKNIQYF,TGTGCCAGCAGCCAAGAAGAGCCCCGTCAGTTAGCTCTCCTCTGGCGGCCAGCCAAAAACATTCAGTACTTC
TRBV6-5,NA,NA,TRBJ1-2,CASSPRGNDGYTF,TGTGCCAGCAGTCCCCGCGGGAACGATGGCTACACCTTC
TRBV12-3/TRBV12-4,NA,NA,TRBJ1-1,CASSWSMNTEAFF,TGTGCCAGCAGTTGGTCAATGAACACTGAAGCTTTCTTT
TRBV20-1,TRBD2,NA,TRBJ2-1,CSASRGGYNEQFF,TGCAGTGCTAGTCGGGGGGGTTACAATGAGCAGTTCTTC
TRBV7-8,NA,NA,TRBJ1-5,CASSLTYSNQPQHF,TGTGCCAGCAGCTTAACCTATAGCAATCAGCCCCAGCATTTT
TRBV4-2,TRBD2,NA,TRBJ2-3,CASGEASGGGSDTQYF,TGTGCCAGCGGAGAAGCTAGCGGGGGGGGGTCAGATACGCAGTATTTT
TRBV12-3/TRBV12-4,NA,few,TRBJ1-2,CASSSPQRESGYGYTF,TGTGCCAGCAGTAGCCCCCAGCGGGAGTCGGGCTATGGCTACACCTTC
TRBV28,TRBD1,NA,TRBJ2-5,CASTSYRGPRETQYF,TGTGCCAGCACCTCCTACAGGGGCCCCAGGGAGACCCAGTACTTC
TRBV20-1,NA,NA,TRBJ1-2,CSGMPGVNYGYTF,TGCAGTGGAATGCCAGGCGTTAACTATGGCTACACCTTC
TRBV6-6,TRBD1,few,TRBJ2-7,CASSYSGTGFSYEQYF,TGTGCCAGCAGTTACTCAGGGACAGGGTTCTCCTACGAGCAGTACTTC
TRBV20-1,NA,once,TRBJ1-2,CSAITDSGYGYTF,TGCAGTGCTATAACAGATTCCGGCTATGGCTACACCTTC
TRBV2,NA,few,TRBJ2-7,CASSSRVSSYEQYF,TGTGCCAGCAGCTCCAGGGTCAGCTCCTACGAGCAGTACTTC
TRBV6-5,TRBD1,NA,TRBJ2-1,CASWDSLGNEQFF,TGTGCCAGCTGGGACAGCCTAGGGAATGAGCAGTTCTTC
TRBV7-9,NA,NA,TRBJ2-5,CASSPNVRQIFQETQYF,TGTGCCAGCAGCCCAAACGTGCGACAGATATTTCAAGAGACCCAGTACTTC
TRBV29-1,NA,NA,TRBJ1-2,CSVEDTLARGYTF,TGCAGCGTTGAGGACACCCTAGCACGCGGCTACACCTTC
TRBV7-2,NA,once,TRBJ2-1,CASSLTQLDRNEQFF,TGTGCCAGCAGCTTAACTCAGCTAGATCGGAATGAGCAGTTCTTC
TRBV7-3,NA,few,TRBJ2-6,CASSLGSFGAGANVLTF,TGTGCCAGCAGCTTAGGGTCCTTTGGGGCTGGGGCCAACGTCCTGACTTTC
TRBV6-2/TRBV6-3,NA,few,TRBJ2-3,CASSYSGNTQYF,TGTGCCAGCAGTTACTCGGGGAATACGCAGTATTTT
TRBV9,NA,few,TRBJ2-1,CASSVKSGNEQFF,TGTGCCAGCAGCGTTAAGTCGGGAAATGAGCAGTTCTTC
TRBV6-1,TRBD2,NA,TRBJ2-3,CASKGDYLTDTQYF,TGTGCCAGCAAAGGGGACTACCTCACAGATACGCAGTATTTT
TRBV20-1,TRBD2,NA,TRBJ2-7,CSAKLAQEQYF,TGCAGTGCTAAACTAGCGCAAGAGCAGTACTTC
TRBV20-1,NA,NA,TRBJ2-7,CSAKSSGASYEQYF,TGCAGTGCGAAGAGCTCCGGGGCATCCTACGAGCAGTACTTC
TRBV7-9,NA,few,TRBJ2-4,CASSLALGAQYF,TGTGCCAGCAGCTTAGCGCTCGGTGCTCAGTACTTC
TRBV14,NA,NA,TRBJ2-2,CASSHYPSNTGELFF,TGTGCCAGCAGCCATTATCCTTCGAACACCGGGGAGCTGTTTTTT
TRBV20-1,TRBD2,few,TRBJ2-3,CSALAGGSTDTQYF,TGCAGTGCACTAGCGGGGGGAAGCACAGATACGCAGTATTTT
TRBV28,NA,NA,TRBJ2-1,CASSSAGLPYNEQFF,TGTGCCAGCAGTTCGGCGGGACTCCCCTACAATGAGCAGTTCTTC
TRBV4-3,TRBD2,few,TRBJ2-1,CASSHVAGGEYNEQFF,TGCGCCAGCAGCCATGTAGCGGGGGGGGAGTACAATGAGCAGTTCTTC
TRBV11-1,TRBD1,few,TRBJ2-7,CASSLSDGQGAVYEQYF,TGTGCCAGCAGCTTATCTGACGGACAGGGGGCCGTCTACGAGCAGTACTTC
TRBV5-1,NA,NA,TRBJ2-6,CASSLLSRLGSGANVLTF,TGCGCCAGCAGCTTGTTGAGCAGGCTGGGCTCTGGGGCCAACGTCCTGACTTTC
TRBV5-6,TRBD1,few,TRBJ1-1,CASSAGQGRNTEAFF,TGTGCCAGCAGCGCCGGACAGGGGAGGAACACTGAAGCTTTCTTT
TRBV7-7,NA,NA,TRBJ2-6,CASGPPGPTTGANVLTF,TGTGCTAGCGGCCCCCCCGGGCCAACTACTGGGGCCAACGTCCTGACTTTC
TRBV20-1,NA,few,TRBJ1-2,CSAGGRGNGYTF,TGCAGTGCTGGGGGAAGGGGAAATGGCTACACCTTC
TRBV18,TRBD1,NA,TRBJ2-4,CASSRRDRGNIQYF,TGTGCCAGCTCACGACGGGACAGGGGAAACATTCAGTACTTC
TRBV28,NA,few,TRBJ2-7,CASSLPDPLSAEQYF,TGTGCCAGCAGTTTACCAGATCCCCTATCAGCCGAGCAGTACTTC
TRBV4-3,NA,NA,TRBJ2-3,CASSQEQGRLGDTQYF,TGCGCCAGCAGCCAAGAGCAGGGACGTCTCGGGGATACGCAGTATTTT
TRBV11-2,NA,few,TRBJ2-3,CASSPNLARTDTQYF,TGTGCCAGCAGCCCCAACTTGGCCCGCACAGATACGCAGTATTTT
TRBV12-3/TRBV12-4,NA,few,TRBJ2-3,CASIPGYTDTQYF,TGTGCCAGCATCCCTGGCTACACAGATACGCAGTATTTT
TRBV20-1,NA,NA,TRBJ2-3,CSARVPVPDTQYF,TGCAGTGCTAGGGTTCCCGTTCCAGATACGCAGTATTTT